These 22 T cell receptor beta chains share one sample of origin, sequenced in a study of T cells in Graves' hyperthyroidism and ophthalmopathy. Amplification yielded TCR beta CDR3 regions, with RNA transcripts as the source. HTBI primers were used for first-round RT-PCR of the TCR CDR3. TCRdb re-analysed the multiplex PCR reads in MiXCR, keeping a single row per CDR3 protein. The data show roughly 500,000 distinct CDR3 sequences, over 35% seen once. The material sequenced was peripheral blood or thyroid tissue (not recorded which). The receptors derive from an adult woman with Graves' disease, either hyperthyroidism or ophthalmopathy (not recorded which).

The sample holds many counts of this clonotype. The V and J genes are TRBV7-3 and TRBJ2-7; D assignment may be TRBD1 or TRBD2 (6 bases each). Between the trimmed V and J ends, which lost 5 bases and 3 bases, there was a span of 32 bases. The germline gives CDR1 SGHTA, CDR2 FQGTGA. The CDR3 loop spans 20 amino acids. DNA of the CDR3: TGTGCCAGCAGCACGCCGGGAACCTCCACGACGAGGGGGGCACGCTACGAGCAGTACTTC. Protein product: CASSTPGTSTTRGARYEQYF.

The CDR3 sequence is CASRAALLGMAGEQYF. The CDR3 coding sequence is TGTGCCAGCAGGGCGGCCCTCCTGGGGATGGCGGGAGAGCAGTACTTC. The V call is TRBV5-5, the J call TRBJ2-7, with D perhaps matching TRBD2 (6 bases). V was shortened by 5 bases and J by 7 bases, with 25 bases between the two germline ends. Germline V lookup: CDR1 SGHKS, CDR2 YYEKEE (reference sequence). CDR3 length: 16 residues.

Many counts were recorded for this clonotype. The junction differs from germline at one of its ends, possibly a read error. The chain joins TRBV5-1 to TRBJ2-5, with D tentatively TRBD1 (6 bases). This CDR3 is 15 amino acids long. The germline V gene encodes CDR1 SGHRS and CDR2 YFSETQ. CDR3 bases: TGTGCCAGCAGCAGTACCGGGACACCCCAAGAGACCCAGTACTTC. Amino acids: CASSSTGTPQETQYF.

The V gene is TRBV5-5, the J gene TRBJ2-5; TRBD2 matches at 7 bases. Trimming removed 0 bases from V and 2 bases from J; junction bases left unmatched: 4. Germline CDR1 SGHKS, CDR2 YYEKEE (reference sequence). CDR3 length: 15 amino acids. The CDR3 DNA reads TGTGCCAGCAGCTTGGGTAGCGGGCTGCAAGAGACCCAGTACTTC. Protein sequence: CASSLGSGLQETQYF.

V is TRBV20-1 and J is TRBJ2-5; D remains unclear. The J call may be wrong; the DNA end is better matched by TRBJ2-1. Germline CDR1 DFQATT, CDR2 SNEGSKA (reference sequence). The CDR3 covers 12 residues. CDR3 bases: TGCAGTGCCATAACAGCGAGAATGGGGCAGTTCTTC. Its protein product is CSAITARMGQFF.

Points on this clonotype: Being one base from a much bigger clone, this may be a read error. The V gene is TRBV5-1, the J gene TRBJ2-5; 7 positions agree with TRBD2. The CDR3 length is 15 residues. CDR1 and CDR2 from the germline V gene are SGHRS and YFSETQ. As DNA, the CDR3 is TGCGCCAGCAGAGTCTCTGGGAGGGGCCAAGAGACCCAGCACTTC. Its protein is CASRVSGRGQETQHF.

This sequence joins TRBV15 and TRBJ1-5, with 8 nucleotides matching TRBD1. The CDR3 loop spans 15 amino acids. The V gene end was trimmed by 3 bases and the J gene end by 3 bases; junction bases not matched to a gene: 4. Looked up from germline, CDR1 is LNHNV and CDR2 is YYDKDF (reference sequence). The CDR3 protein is CATSRGRGPNQPQHF. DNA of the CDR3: TGTGCCACCAGCAGGGGCAGGGGGCCCAATCAGCCCCAGCATTTT.

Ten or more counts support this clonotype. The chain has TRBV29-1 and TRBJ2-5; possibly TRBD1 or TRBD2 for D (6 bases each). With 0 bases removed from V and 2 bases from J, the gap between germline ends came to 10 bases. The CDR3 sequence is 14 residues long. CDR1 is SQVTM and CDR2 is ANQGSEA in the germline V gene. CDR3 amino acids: CSVEDRGRQETQYF. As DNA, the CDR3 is TGCAGCGTTGAAGACCGGGGGCGGCAAGAGACCCAGTACTTC.

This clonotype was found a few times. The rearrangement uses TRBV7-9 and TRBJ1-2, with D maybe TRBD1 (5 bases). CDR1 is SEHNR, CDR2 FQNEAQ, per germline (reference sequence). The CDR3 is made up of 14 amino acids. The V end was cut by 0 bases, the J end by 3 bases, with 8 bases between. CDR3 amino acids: CASSLAKGHYGYTF. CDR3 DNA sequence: TGTGCCAGCAGCTTAGCGAAGGGACACTATGGCTACACCTTC. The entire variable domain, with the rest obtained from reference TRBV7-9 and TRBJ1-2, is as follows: DTGVSQNPRHKITKRGQNVTFRCDPISEHNRLYWYRQTLGQGPEFLTYFQNEAQLEKSRLLSDRFSAERPKGSFSTLEIQRTEQGDSAMYLCASSLAKGHYGYTFGSGTRLTVV.

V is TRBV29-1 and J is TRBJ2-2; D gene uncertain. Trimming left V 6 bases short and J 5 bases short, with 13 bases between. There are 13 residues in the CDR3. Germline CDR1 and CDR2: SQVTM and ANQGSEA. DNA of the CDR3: TGCAGCGTAGTTGGGTCCTTGACCGGGGAGCTGTTTTTT. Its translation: CSVVGSLTGELFF.

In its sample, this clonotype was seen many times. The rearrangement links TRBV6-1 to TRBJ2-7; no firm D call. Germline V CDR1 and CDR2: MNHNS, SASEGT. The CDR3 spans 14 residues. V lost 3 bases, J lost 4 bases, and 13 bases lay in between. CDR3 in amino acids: CASSDWPAIYEQYF. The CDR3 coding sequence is TGTGCCAGCAGTGATTGGCCAGCGATTTACGAGCAGTACTTC.

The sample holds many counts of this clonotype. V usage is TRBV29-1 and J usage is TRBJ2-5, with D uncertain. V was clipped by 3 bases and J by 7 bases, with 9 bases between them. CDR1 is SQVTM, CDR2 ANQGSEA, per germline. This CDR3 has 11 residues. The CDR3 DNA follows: TGCAGCGTTGACAAGGGTGTGACCCAGTACTTC. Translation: CSVDKGVTQYF.

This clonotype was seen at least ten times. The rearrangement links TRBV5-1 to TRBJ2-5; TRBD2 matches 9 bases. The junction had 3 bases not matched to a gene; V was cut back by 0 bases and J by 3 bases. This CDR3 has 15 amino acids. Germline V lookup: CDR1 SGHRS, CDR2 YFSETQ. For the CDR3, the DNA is TGCGCCAGCAGCTTGGGACTAGCGGCAGAAGAGACCCAGTACTTC. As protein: CASSLGLAAEETQYF.

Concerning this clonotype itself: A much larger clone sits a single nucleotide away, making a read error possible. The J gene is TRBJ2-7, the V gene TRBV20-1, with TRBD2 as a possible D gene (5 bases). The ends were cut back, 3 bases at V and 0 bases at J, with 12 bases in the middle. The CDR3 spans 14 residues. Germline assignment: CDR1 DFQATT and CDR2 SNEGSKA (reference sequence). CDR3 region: CSASRAGYSYEQYF. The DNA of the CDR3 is TGCAGTGCTAGTCGCGCGGGTTACTCCTACGAGCAGTACTTC.

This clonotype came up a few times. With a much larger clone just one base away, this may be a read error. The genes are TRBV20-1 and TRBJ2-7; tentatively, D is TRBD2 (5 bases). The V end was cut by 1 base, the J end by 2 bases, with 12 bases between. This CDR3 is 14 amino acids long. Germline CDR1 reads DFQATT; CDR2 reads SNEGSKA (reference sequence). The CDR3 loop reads CSARAEGFTYEQYF. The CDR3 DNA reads TGCAGTGCTAGAGCAGAGGGCTTTACCTACGAGCAGTACTTC.

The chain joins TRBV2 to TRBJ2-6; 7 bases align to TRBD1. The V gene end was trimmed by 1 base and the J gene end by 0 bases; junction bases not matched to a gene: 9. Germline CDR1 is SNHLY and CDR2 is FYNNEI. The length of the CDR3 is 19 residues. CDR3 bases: TGTGCCAGCAGTGAAGACGGAACAGGGGTACTCTCTGGGGCCAACGTCCTGACTTTC. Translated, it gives CASSEDGTGVLSGANVLTF.

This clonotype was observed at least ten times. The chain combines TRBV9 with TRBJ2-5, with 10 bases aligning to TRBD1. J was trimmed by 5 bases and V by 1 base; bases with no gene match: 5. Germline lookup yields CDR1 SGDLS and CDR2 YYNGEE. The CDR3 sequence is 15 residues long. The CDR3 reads CASSVPTGGGETQYF. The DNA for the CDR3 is TGTGCCAGCAGCGTACCGACAGGGGGCGGCGAGACCCAGTACTTC.

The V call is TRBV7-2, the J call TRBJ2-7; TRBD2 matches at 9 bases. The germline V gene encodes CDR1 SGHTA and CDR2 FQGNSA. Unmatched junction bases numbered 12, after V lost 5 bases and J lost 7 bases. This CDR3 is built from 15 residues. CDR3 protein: CASSPPGGRAYEQYF. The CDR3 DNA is TGTGCCAGCAGCCCCCCGGGCGGGAGGGCTTATGAGCAGTACTTC.

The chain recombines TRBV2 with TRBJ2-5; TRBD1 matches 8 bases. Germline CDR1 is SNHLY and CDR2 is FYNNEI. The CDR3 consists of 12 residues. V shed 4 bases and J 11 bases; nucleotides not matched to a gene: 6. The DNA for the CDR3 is TGTGCCAGCAGTGTAGATCAGGGGGCACAGTACTTC. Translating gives CASSVDQGAQYF.

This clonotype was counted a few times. As DNA, the CDR3 is TGCAGTGCTGCAACTCCGGGACATTCGAACACCGGGGAGCTGTTTTTT. This codes for CSAATPGHSNTGELFF. The rearrangement uses TRBV20-1 and TRBJ2-2, with a possible D match to TRBD1 (6 bases). CDR1 is DFQATT, CDR2 SNEGSKA, per germline (reference sequence). Trimming pared 5 bases from V and 0 bases from J, leaving 16 bases between. This CDR3 is 16 amino acids long.

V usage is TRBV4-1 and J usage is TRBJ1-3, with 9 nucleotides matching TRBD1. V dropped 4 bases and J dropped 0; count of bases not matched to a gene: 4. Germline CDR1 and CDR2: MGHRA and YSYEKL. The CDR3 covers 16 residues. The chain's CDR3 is CASSLGTGRSGNTIYF. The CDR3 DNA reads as TGCGCCAGCAGCCTAGGGACAGGGCGCTCTGGAAACACCATATATTTT.

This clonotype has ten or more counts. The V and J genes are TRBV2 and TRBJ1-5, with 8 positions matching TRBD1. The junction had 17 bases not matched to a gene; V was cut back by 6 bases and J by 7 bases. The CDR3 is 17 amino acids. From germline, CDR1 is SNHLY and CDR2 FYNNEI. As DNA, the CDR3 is TGTGCCAGCAGACCCCCTTATGACAGGGGCGGGTGGCAGCCCCAGCATTTT. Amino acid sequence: CASRPPYDRGGWQPQHF.